This T cell receptor (beta chain) came from a study of lymphopenia after photon versus proton radiotherapy. Generated by immunoSEQ multiplex PCR, the TCRdb table keeps only in-frame clones and is missing some. This sample has roughly 65,000 clones, with approximately 90% found just once. To note about this clone: Antigen: not known.

Study observations and caveats: Photon-treated patients lost naive T cells and TCR diversity; proton-treated stayed stable.

Deletions cut 5 bases from V and 1 base from J, with 13 bases between. The CDR3 is 15 amino acids. CDR1 and CDR2 from the germline V gene are MNHEY and SMNVEV (reference sequence). The sample was peripheral blood, taken from a patient treated with photon-based radiotherapy. The chain recombines TRBV27 with TRBJ2-3, with D maybe TRBD1 (5 bases). The receptor comes from a woman between 70 and 85 years old with pancreatic cancer. The DNA of the CDR3 is TGTGCCAGCAGTCTGCAGGGAACTGGCACAGATACGCAGTATTTT. This translates into CASSLQGTGTDTQYF.